This T cell receptor (beta chain) stems from a study of T cells after yellow fever vaccination. Background on the study: Preparation of fractions with low cell numbers was performed using SMART-Seq v4 Ultra Low Input.

For TCR, cDNA came from 5'RACE template switching, which added a universal primer site and UMIs. TCRdb re-derived calls from the 5' RACE reads in MiXCR, one entry per CDR3 protein. The table lists approximately 250,000 distinct CDR3 sequences, around 6.7% of them singletons. A note on this clonotype: Its cognate antigen is unknown.

CDR1 is SNHLY and CDR2 is FYNNEI in the germline V gene. Trimming left V 5 bases short and J 9 bases short, with 13 bases between. The CDR3 extends over 12 amino acids. General study findings and limits: A weaker secondary response peaked on day 5, the primary on day 15. FACS-sorted repertoires could harbor abundant contaminating bulk-population clonotypes.

The rearrangement links TRBV2 to TRBJ2-5; a possible D gene is TRBD2 (5 bases). Sequenced here: CD4+ T cells sorted from PBMCs, sampled on the day of the yellow fever booster vaccination. The sequence was obtained from a man in his thirties or forties who received the YFV17D yellow fever vaccine. The CDR3 nucleotides are TGTGCCAGCAGTTCGGGTGCCGGGGCCCAGTACTTC. As protein: CASSSGAGAQYF. The entire variable domain, with the rest obtained from reference TRBV2 and TRBJ2-5, is as follows: EPEVTQTPSHQVTQMGQEVILRCVPISNHLYFYWYRQILGQKVEFLVSFYNNEISEKSEIFDDQFSVERPDGSNFTLKIRSTKLEDSAMYFCASSSGAGAQYFGPGTRLLVL.